This TCR beta chain was obtained from a study of CD8+CD57+ T cells in acquired aplastic anemia (dated 2018 in TCRdb). About the investigation overall: Extracted DNA from sorted CD4+ and CD8+ cells averaged about 3.4 ug, ranging from roughly 0.19 to 27.4 ug. CD8+CD57+ expansion was defined as frequency above the mean frequency observed in healthy subjects. What the study reported, not specific to this receptor: Although 25 to 30 CD8+ CDR3 sequences were shared by patients and controls, these sequences appeared highly expressed in patients and within the immunodominant clones of patients. Between patients and healthy controls, no significant difference in CD8+ Simpson's diversity was found (P=0.060).

Expansion of CD8+CD57+ cells had been shown by flow cytometry in the patients chosen for sequencing. Every patient had a diagnosis of severe acquired aplastic anemia based on International Study of Aplastic Anemia and Agranulocytosis and Camitta criteria. At the time blood was sampled, none of the patients had received any therapy. In this study, sorted CD4+ and CD8+ T cells from the blood of healthy subjects and of severe aplastic anemia patients had their TCR repertoires deep-sequenced. Patients were enrolled under clinicaltrials.gov protocols 00001620, 01623167, 00001397, 00071045, 00081523 and 00961064 in the USA. Ficoll-Paque density gradient centrifugation was used to isolate peripheral blood mononuclear cells. Before DNA extraction, CD4+ and CD8+ T cells were sorted with FACS or magnetic beads. The sample holds many counts of this clonotype. It lacks a known antigen. Nothing much larger sits one base from this clone, and base qualities are not available.

Genomic DNA was used as template for profiling of TCR beta VDJ combinations and CDR3 sequences. An Illumina HiSeq 2000 was the platform used for TCR repertoire sequencing. The authors processed their data as follows. TRBV/TRBJ rearrangement plots, CDR3 size and DJ length profiles, and Simpson's diversity index were used to assess repertoires. The most abundant DNA sequence in the deep sequencing data was defined as the immunodominant clone. CDR3 amino acid sequences were screened for sharing across subjects and compared with published repertoires and the VDJdb database. The public sequencing data were trimmed at Q25 with fastp and processed into clonotypes with MiXCR by TCRdb, which kept only in-frame beta chains. CDR3 protein duplicates are merged, each entry listing the most common genes and DNA. The V and J calls were not made by the authors but by TCRdb's processing. This sample lists roughly 500,000 distinct CDR3 sequences; 25% to 40% were detected once. The ten largest clonotypes hold 0.8% to 0.85% of the sample.

Including cysteine and phenylalanine, the CDR3 has 13 amino acids. The entry retains the CDR3 DNA only, 39 bases that are in frame from base 1. For this chain, trimming is 8 bases at the V end and 5 bases at the J end, and the number of junction bases without a gene match is 8. The germline V gene specifies SQVTM as CDR1 and ANQGSEA as CDR2. The sequence derives from a human donor with aplastic anemia. The sequence joins TRBV29-1 to TRBJ2-5, with TRBD1 matching 10 junction bases. The material sequenced was sorted CD4+, CD8+, or CD8+CD57+ T cells (not recorded which) from PBMCs. CDR3 region: CSLRTGGFETQYF. The sequenced DNA is TGCAGCTTGCGGACAGGGGGGTTTGAGACCCAGTACTTC.